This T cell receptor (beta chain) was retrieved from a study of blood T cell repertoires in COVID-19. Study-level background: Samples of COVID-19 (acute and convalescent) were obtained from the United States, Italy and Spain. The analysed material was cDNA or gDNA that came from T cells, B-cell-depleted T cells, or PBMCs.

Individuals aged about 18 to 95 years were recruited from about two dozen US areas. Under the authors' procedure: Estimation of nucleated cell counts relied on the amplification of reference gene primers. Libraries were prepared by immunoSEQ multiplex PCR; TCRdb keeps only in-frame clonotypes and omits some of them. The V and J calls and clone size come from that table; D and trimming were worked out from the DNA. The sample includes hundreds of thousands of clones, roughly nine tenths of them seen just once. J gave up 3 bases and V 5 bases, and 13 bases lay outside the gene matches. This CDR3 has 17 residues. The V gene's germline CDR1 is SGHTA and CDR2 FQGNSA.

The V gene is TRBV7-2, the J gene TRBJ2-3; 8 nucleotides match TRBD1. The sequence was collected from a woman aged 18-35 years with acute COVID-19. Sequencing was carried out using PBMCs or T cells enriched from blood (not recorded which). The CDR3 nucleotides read TGTGCCAGCAGCCGCAAAGGACAGGGTAGGGGGACAGATACGCAGTATTTT. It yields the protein CASSRKGQGRGTDTQYF.